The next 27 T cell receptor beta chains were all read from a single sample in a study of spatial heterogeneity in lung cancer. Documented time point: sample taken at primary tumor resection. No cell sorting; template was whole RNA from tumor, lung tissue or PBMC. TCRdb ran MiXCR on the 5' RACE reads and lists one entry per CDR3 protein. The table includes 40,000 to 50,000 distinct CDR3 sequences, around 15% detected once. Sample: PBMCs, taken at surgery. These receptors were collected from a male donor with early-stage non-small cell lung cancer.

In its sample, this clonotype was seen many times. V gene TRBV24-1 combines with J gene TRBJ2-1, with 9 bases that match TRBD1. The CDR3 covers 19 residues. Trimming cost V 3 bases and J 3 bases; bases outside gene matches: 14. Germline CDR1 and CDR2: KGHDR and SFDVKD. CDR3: CATSDPGQGGSRVYNEQFF. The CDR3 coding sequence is TGTGCCACCAGTGATCCGGGACAGGGAGGGAGTCGCGTCTACAATGAGCAGTTCTTC.

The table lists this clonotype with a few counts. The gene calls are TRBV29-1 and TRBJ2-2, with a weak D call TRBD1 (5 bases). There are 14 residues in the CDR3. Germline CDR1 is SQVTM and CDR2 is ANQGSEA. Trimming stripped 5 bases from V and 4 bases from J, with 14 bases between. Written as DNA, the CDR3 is TGCAGCGTTCGGCAGGGAAGAGGCACCGGGGAGCTGTTTTTT. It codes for CSVRQGRGTGELFF.

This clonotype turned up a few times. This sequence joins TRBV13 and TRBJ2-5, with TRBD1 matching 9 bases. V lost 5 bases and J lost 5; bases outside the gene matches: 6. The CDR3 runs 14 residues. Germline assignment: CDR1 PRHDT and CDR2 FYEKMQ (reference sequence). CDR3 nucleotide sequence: TGTGCCAGCAGCGCGGGACAGGGAGCCGAGACCCAGTACTTC. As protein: CASSAGQGAETQYF.

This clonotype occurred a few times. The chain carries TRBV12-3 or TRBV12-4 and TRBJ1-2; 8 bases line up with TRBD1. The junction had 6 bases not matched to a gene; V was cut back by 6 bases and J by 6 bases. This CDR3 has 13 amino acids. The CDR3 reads CASRPQGGNGYTF. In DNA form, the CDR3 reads TGTGCCAGCAGGCCACAGGGGGGGAATGGCTACACCTTC.

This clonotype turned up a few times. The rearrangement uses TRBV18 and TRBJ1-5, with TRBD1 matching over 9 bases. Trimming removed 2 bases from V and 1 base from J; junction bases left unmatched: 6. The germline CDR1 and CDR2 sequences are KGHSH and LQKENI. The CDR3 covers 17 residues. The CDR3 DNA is TGTGCCAGCTCACCAGCGGGACAGGGCTTCAGCAATCAGCCCCAGCATTTT. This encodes CASSPAGQGFSNQPQHF.

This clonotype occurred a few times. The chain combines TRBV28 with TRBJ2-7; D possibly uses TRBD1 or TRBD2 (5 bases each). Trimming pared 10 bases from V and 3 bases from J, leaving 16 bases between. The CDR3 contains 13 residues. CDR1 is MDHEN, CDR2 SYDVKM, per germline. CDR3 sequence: CATCSGQGYEQYF. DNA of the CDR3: TGTGCCACTTGCTCGGGGCAGGGCTACGAGCAGTACTTC.

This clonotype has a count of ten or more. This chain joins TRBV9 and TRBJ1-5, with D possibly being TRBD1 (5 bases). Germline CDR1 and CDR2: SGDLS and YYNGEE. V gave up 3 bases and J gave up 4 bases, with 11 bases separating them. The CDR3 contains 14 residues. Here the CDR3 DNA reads TGTGCCAGCAGCGGCACAGGTTTGAATCAGCCCCAGCATTTT. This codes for CASSGTGLNQPQHF.

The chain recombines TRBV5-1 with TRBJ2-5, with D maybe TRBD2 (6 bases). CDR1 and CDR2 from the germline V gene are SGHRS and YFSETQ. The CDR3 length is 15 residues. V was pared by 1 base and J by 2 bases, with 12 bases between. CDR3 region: CASSLSGATQETQYF. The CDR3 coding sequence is TGCGCCAGCAGCTTGTCGGGAGCCACGCAAGAGACCCAGTACTTC.

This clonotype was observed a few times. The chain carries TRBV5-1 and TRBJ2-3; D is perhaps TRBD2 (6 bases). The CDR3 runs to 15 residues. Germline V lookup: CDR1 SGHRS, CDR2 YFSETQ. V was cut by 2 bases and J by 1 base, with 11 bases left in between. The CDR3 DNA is TGCGCCAGCAGCTTAGGAGGGACGGGCACAGATACGCAGTATTTT. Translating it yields CASSLGGTGTDTQYF.

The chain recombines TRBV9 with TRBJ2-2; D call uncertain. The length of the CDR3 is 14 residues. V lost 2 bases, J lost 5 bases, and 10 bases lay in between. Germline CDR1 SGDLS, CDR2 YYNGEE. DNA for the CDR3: TGTGCCAGCAGCGTGCTGGGATCAACCGGGGAGCTGTTTTTT. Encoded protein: CASSVLGSTGELFF.

CDR3 region: CSAPTNLGQGARQPQHF. The CDR3 region has the DNA TGCAGTGCTCCTACCAACTTAGGACAGGGGGCCCGTCAGCCCCAGCATTTT. This sequence joins TRBV20-1 and TRBJ1-5; TRBD1 matches at 11 bases. V dropped 5 bases and J dropped 6; count of bases not matched to a gene: 15. From germline, CDR1 is DFQATT and CDR2 SNEGSKA (reference sequence). The CDR3 length is 17 residues.

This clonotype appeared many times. CDR3 sequence reads: CASSFGVPNTGELFF. CDR3 DNA sequence: TGTGCCAGCAGCTTTGGGGTGCCGAACACCGGGGAGCTGTTTTTT. The chain combines TRBV7-2 with TRBJ2-2; D unclear. The germline V gene encodes CDR1 SGHTA and CDR2 FQGNSA. Deletions cut 3 bases from V and 0 bases from J, with 8 bases between. The CDR3 totals 15 residues.

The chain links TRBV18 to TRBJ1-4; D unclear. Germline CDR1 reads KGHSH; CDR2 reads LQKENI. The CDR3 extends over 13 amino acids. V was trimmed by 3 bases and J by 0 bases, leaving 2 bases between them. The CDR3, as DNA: TGTGCCAGCTCACCGGCAACTAATGAAAAACTGTTTTTT. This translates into CASSPATNEKLFF.

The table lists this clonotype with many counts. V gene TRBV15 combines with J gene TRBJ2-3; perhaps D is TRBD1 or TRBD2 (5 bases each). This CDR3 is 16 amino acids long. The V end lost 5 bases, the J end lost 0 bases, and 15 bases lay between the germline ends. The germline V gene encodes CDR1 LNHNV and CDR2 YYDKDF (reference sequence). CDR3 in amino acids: CATSPRRGASTDTQYF. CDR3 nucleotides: TGTGCCACCAGCCCTCGGCGAGGGGCCAGCACAGATACGCAGTATTTT.

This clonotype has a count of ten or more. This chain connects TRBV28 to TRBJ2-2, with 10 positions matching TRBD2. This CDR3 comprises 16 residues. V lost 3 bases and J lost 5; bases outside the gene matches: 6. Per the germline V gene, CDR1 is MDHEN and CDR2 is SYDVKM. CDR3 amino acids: CASSFLAGAETGELFF. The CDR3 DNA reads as TGTGCCAGCAGTTTCCTAGCGGGAGCTGAGACCGGGGAGCTGTTTTTT.

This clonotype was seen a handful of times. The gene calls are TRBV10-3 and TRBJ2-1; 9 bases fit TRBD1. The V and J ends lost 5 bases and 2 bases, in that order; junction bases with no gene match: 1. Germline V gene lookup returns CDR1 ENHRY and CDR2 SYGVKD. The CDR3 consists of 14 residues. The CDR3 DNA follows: TGTGCCATCAGTCGGGACAGGGCCTACAATGAGCAGTTCTTC. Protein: CAISRDRAYNEQFF.

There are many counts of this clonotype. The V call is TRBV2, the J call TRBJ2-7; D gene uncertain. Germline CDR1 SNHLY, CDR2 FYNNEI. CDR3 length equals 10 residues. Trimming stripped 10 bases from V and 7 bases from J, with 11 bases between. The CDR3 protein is CAIPLDEQYF. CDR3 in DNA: TGTGCCATCCCATTAGATGAGCAGTACTTC.

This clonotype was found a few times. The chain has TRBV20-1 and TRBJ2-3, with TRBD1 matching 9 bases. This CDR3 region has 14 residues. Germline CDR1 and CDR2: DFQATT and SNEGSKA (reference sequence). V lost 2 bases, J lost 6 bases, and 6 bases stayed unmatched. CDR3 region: CSARPGQGWDTQYF. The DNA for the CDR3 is TGCAGTGCTAGACCGGGACAGGGATGGGATACGCAGTATTTT.

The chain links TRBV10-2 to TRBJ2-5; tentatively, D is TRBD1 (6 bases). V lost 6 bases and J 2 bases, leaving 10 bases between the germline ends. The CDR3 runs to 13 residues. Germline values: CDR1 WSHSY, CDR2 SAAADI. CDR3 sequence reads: CASRGAGQETQYF. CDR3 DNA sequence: TGCGCCAGCAGGGGGGCAGGGCAAGAGACCCAGTACTTC.

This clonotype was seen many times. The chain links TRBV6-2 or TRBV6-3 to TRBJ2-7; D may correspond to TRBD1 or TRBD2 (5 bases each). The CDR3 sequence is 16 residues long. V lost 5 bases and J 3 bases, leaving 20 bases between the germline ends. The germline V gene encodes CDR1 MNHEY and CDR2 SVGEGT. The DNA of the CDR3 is TGTGCCAGCAGTACCCCCCGGGGCACGAGATTCTACGAGCAGTACTTC. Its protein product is CASSTPRGTRFYEQYF.

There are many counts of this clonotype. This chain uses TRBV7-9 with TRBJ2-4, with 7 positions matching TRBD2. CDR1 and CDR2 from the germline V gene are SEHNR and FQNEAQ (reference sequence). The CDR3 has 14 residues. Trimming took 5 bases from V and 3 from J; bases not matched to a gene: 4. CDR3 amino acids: CASSKASGKNIQYF. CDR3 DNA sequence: TGTGCCAGCAGCAAGGCTAGCGGCAAAAACATTCAGTACTTC.

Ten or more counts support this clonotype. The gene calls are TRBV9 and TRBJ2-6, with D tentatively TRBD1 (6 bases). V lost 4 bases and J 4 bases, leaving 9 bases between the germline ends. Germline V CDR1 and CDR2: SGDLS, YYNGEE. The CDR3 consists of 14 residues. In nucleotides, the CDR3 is TGTGCCAGCAGCTCAGGACAGGGGGCCAACGTCCTGACTTTC. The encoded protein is CASSSGQGANVLTF.

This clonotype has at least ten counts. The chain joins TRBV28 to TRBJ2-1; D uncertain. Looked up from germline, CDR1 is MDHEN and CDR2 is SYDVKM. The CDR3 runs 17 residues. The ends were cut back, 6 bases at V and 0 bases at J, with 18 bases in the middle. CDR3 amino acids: CASRGRVRLSSYNEQFF. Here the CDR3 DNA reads TGTGCCAGCAGGGGCCGTGTGCGGCTAAGCTCCTACAATGAGCAGTTCTTC.

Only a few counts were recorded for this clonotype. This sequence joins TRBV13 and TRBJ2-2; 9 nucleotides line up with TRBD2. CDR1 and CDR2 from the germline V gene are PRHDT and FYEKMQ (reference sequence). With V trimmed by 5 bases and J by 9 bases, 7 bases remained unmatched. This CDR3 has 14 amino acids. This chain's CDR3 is CASSRGGGAWELFF. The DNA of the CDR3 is TGTGCCAGCAGCCGCGGCGGGGGGGCCTGGGAGCTGTTTTTT.

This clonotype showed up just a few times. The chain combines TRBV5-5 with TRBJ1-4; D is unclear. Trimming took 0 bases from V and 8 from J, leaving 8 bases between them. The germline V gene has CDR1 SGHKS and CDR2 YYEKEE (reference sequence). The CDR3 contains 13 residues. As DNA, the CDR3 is TGTGCCAGCAGCTTGGCTTTTACCGAAAAACTGTTTTTT. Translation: CASSLAFTEKLFF.

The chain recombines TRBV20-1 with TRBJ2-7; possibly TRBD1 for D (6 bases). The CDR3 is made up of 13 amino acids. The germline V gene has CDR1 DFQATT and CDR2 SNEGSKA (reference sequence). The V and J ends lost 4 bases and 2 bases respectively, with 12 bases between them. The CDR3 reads CSANRGQTYEQYF. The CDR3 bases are TGCAGTGCTAACCGCGGACAGACCTACGAGCAGTACTTC.

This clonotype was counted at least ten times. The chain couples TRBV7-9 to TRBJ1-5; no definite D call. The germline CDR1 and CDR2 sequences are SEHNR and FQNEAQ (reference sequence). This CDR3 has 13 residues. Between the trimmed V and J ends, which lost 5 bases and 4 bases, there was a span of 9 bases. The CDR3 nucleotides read TGTGCCAGCAGCAACGACGGGAATCAGCCCCAGCATTTT. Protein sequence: CASSNDGNQPQHF.